These T cell receptor beta chains were read from a single sample in a study of T cell responses to AZD1222 COVID-19 vaccine. The repertoire was sequenced with immunoSEQ multiplex PCR; TCRdb's copy has only in-frame clones and lacks some. The sample holds about 150,000 clones, 88% seen once. This sample comprised peripheral blood, obtained on day 0 of AZD1222 vaccination. The receptors come from an adult in good health. The CDR3 runs from the conserved cysteine through the conserved F or W. The order of the fields is CDR3 protein, CDR3 DNA, J gene, clone size, V gene, D gene. A D gene is named only where the DNA matches it firmly. A row's size may be missing; if present it is once, few, many or a size class.

CDR3aa: CASSLLGGGNQPQHF; CDR3nt: TGTGCCAGCAGTCTCCTTGGTGGCGGCAATCAGCCCCAGCATTTT; j_gene: TRBJ1-5; abundance: -; v_gene: TRBV28; d_gene: -
CDR3aa: CASSLNTGFEQYF; CDR3nt: TGTGCCAGCAGCCTAAATACAGGGTTCGAGCAGTACTTC; j_gene: TRBJ2-7; abundance: -; v_gene: TRBV6-5; d_gene: -
CDR3aa: CASSTSGQGGVTYEQYF; CDR3nt: TGTGCCAGTAGTACCTCGGGACAGGGAGGAGTAACCTACGAGCAGTACTTC; j_gene: TRBJ2-7; abundance: -; v_gene: TRBV19; d_gene: TRBD1
CDR3aa: CASSLPGLARETQYF; CDR3nt: TGTGCCAGCAGCTTACCGGGACTAGCGCGAGAGACCCAGTACTTC; j_gene: TRBJ2-5; abundance: -; v_gene: TRBV11-2; d_gene: TRBD2
CDR3aa: CASSLGYEQYF; CDR3nt: TGTGCCAGCAGCCTTGGTTACGAGCAGTACTTC; j_gene: TRBJ2-7; abundance: once; v_gene: TRBV3-1/TRBV3-2; d_gene: -
CDR3aa: CASSFRVSLGGELFF; CDR3nt: TGTGCCAGCAGCTTCAGGGTCAGCCTAGGCGGGGAGCTGTTTTTT; j_gene: TRBJ2-2; abundance: -; v_gene: TRBV5-5; d_gene: -
CDR3aa: CASSLGDSYEQYF; CDR3nt: TGTGCCAGCAGTTTAGGTGATTCCTACGAGCAGTACTTC; j_gene: TRBJ2-7; abundance: -; v_gene: TRBV12-3/TRBV12-4; d_gene: -
CDR3aa: CASTREGNQPQHF; CDR3nt: TGTGCCAGCACCAGGGAGGGCAATCAGCCCCAGCATTTT; j_gene: TRBJ1-5; abundance: -; v_gene: TRBV7-2; d_gene: -
CDR3aa: CASSYSFRDTNDYEQYF; CDR3nt: TGTGCCAGCAGTTACTCGTTCCGGGACACGAACGACTACGAGCAGTACTTC; j_gene: TRBJ2-7; abundance: -; v_gene: TRBV6-2/TRBV6-3; d_gene: -
CDR3aa: CASSVEGSHGYTF; CDR3nt: TGTGCCAGCAGCGTAGAGGGGTCCCATGGCTACACCTTC; j_gene: TRBJ1-2; abundance: -; v_gene: TRBV9; d_gene: -
CDR3aa: CASSRTVETEAFF; CDR3nt: TGTGCCAGCAGTAGGACGGTAGAAACTGAAGCTTTCTTT; j_gene: TRBJ1-1; abundance: few; v_gene: TRBV6-5; d_gene: -
CDR3aa: CASSPDSLGTQYF; CDR3nt: TGTGCCAGCAGCCCGGACAGCCTGGGGACCCAGTACTTC; j_gene: TRBJ2-5; abundance: -; v_gene: TRBV2; d_gene: -
CDR3aa: CASSQVGGYEQYF; CDR3nt: TGTGCCAGCAGCCAAGTCGGGGGTTACGAGCAGTACTTC; j_gene: TRBJ2-7; abundance: -; v_gene: TRBV3-1/TRBV3-2; d_gene: -
CDR3aa: CASSFSGAGKLFF; CDR3nt: TGTGCCAGCAGTTTTTCGGGGGCGGGAAAACTGTTTTTT; j_gene: TRBJ1-4; abundance: -; v_gene: TRBV12-3/TRBV12-4; d_gene: -
CDR3aa: CASSPVAGTYEQYF; CDR3nt: TGTGCCAGTAGTCCGGTCGCAGGTACTTACGAGCAGTACTTC; j_gene: TRBJ2-7; abundance: -; v_gene: TRBV19; d_gene: -
CDR3aa: CASRPGQGEDYGYTF; CDR3nt: TGTGCCAGCAGACCGGGACAGGGGGAAGACTATGGCTACACCTTC; j_gene: TRBJ1-2; abundance: -; v_gene: TRBV28; d_gene: TRBD1
CDR3aa: CASSQGRPNEQFF; CDR3nt: TGTGCCAGCAGCCAAGGACGGCCGAATGAGCAGTTCTTC; j_gene: TRBJ2-1; abundance: -; v_gene: TRBV3-1/TRBV3-2; d_gene: -
CDR3aa: CASSHEYNAGGTDTQYF; CDR3nt: TGTGCCAGCAGCCATGAATATAACGCGGGGGGCACAGATACGCAGTATTTT; j_gene: TRBJ2-3; abundance: -; v_gene: TRBV7-2; d_gene: TRBD2
CDR3aa: CASLGQGRSHEQFF; CDR3nt: TGTGCCAGCCTCGGGCAGGGCCGCTCCCATGAGCAGTTCTTC; j_gene: TRBJ2-1; abundance: -; v_gene: TRBV6-5; d_gene: -
CDR3aa: CASSHTGLFF; CDR3nt: TGCGCCAGCAGTCACACGGGACTGTTTTTT; j_gene: TRBJ1-4; abundance: -; v_gene: TRBV23-1; d_gene: -
CDR3aa: CASRDRVTGELFF; CDR3nt: TGCGCCAGCAGAGACAGGGTCACCGGGGAGCTGTTTTTT; j_gene: TRBJ2-2; abundance: -; v_gene: TRBV10-2; d_gene: TRBD1
CDR3aa: CASSASFSGTNEKLFF; CDR3nt: TGTGCCAGCAGTGCCTCATTCTCGGGAACTAATGAAAAACTGTTTTTT; j_gene: TRBJ1-4; abundance: -; v_gene: TRBV7-9; d_gene: -
CDR3aa: CASSLGAGARPQHF; CDR3nt: TGCGCCAGCAGCTTGGGGGCGGGGGCTAGGCCCCAGCATTTT; j_gene: TRBJ1-5; abundance: -; v_gene: TRBV5-1; d_gene: -
CDR3aa: CASSQGQGNQPQHF; CDR3nt: TGTGCCAGCAGTCAAGGACAGGGTAATCAGCCCCAGCATTTT; j_gene: TRBJ1-5; abundance: -; v_gene: TRBV5-5; d_gene: TRBD1
CDR3aa: CASSDRSAGSVLRYTF; CDR3nt: TGTGCCAGCAGTGACCGATCGGCAGGGTCAGTACTCCGCTACACCTTC; j_gene: TRBJ1-2; abundance: -; v_gene: TRBV2; d_gene: -